A selection of T cell receptor beta chains follows, all from one sample in a study of blood T cells in healthy people across ages. TCRdb reanalysed the 5' RACE reads using MiXCR and keeps one entry per CDR3 protein. The data hold hundreds of thousands of distinct CDR3 sequences, with 40% to 45% observed a single time. Sequencing used blood. These receptors all come from a man of 80 years or more in good health. The CDR3 runs from the conserved cysteine through the conserved F or W. The D gene is left open where the match is weak. Only some rows state a clone size, as once, few, many or a class for expanded clones.

D gene	clone size	V gene	J gene	CDR3 protein	CDR3 DNA
TRBD1	.	TRBV9	TRBJ2-6	CASSVTGQLSLSSGANVLTF	TGTGCCAGCAGCGTAACGGGACAGCTGTCATTAAGCTCTGGGGCCAACGTCCTGACTTTC
.	.	TRBV6-5	TRBJ1-2	CASSRAVQFTNYGYTF	TGTGCCAGCAGCCGAGCGGTACAGTTCACTAACTATGGCTACACCTTC
.	.	TRBV3-1	TRBJ2-4	CASSQGTRKNIQYF	TGTGCCAGCAGCCAAGGGACGCGGAAAAACATTCAGTACTTC
TRBD1	few	TRBV4-3	TRBJ1-5	CASSQEPPGQQSSNQPQHF	TGCGCCAGCAGCCAAGAACCTCCGGGACAGCAATCTAGCAATCAGCCCCAGCATTTT
.	few	TRBV24-1	TRBJ1-2	CATSDSGQGSHGYTF	TGTGCCACCAGTGATTCTGGGCAGGGGTCCCATGGCTACACCTTC
.	.	TRBV20-1	TRBJ1-2	CSAIPGSFYGYTF	TGCAGTGCCATTCCCGGGTCGTTTTATGGCTACACCTTC
TRBD1	.	TRBV20-1	TRBJ1-2	CSAREGLYQGGGYTF	TGCAGTGCTAGAGAGGGCTTGTACCAGGGGGGGGGCTACACCTTC
.	few	TRBV6-2/TRBV6-3	TRBJ1-2	CASSSRQDVNYGYTF	TGTGCCAGCAGCTCGAGACAGGACGTCAACTATGGCTACACCTTC
.	.	TRBV24-1	TRBJ1-2	CATSDDYYGYTF	TGTGCCACCAGTGACGATTACTATGGCTACACCTTC
TRBD1	.	TRBV7-9	TRBJ2-1	CASSLTGAGYNEQFF	TGTGCCAGCAGCTTGACAGGGGCGGGCTACAATGAGCAGTTCTTC
TRBD1	few	TRBV6-2/TRBV6-3	TRBJ1-5	CASSAGQLNQPQHF	TGTGCCAGCAGTGCGGGACAGCTTAATCAGCCCCAGCATTTT
TRBD2	.	TRBV3-1	TRBJ2-2	CASSPHSGSVTGELFF	TGTGCCAGCAGCCCGCATAGCGGGAGCGTCACCGGGGAGCTGTTTTTT
TRBD1	few	TRBV28	TRBJ2-7	CASSPAGQGRYEQYF	TGTGCCAGCAGCCCCGCCGGACAGGGGAGGTACGAGCAGTACTTC
TRBD2	.	TRBV7-9	TRBJ2-1	CASSGLGLAGINEQFF	TGTGCCAGCAGCGGCTTGGGACTAGCAGGGATCAATGAGCAGTTCTTC
.	few	TRBV9	TRBJ2-7	CASSVVNGGEGEQYF	TGTGCCAGCAGCGTAGTTAATGGGGGAGAAGGCGAGCAGTACTTC
.	.	TRBV6-5	TRBJ2-1	CASRLDGRNYNEQFF	TGTGCCAGCAGGCTTGACGGAAGAAACTACAATGAGCAGTTCTTC
.	.	TRBV20-1	TRBJ2-7	CSASVPGRYEQYF	TGCAGTGCTAGTGTCCCGGGACGCTACGAGCAGTACTTC
.	.	TRBV12-3/TRBV12-4	TRBJ2-5	CASSLRESFRETQYF	TGTGCCAGCAGTCTCCGGGAATCTTTTCGGGAGACCCAGTACTTC
TRBD2	.	TRBV20-1	TRBJ2-7	CSVKPGTSIHEQYF	TGCAGTGTCAAACCCGGGACTAGCATACACGAGCAGTACTTC
.	few	TRBV11-2	TRBJ2-7	CASSLAVSRVAVPYEQYF	TGTGCCAGCAGCTTAGCCGTATCTCGGGTAGCGGTACCCTACGAGCAGTACTTC
.	.	TRBV6-5	TRBJ2-7	CASSYLSEYEQYF	TGTGCCAGCAGTTACCTTAGTGAATACGAGCAGTACTTC
.	.	TRBV7-2	TRBJ2-7	CASSLSAAPYEQYF	TGTGCCAGCAGCTTATCGGCGGCTCCTTACGAGCAGTACTTC
.	.	TRBV30	TRBJ2-3	CAWSGGFSTDTQYF	TGTGCCTGGAGTGGGGGGTTTAGCACAGATACGCAGTATTTT
.	.	TRBV6-2/TRBV6-3	TRBJ1-2	CASSSGTIGYTF	TGTGCCAGCAGTTCGGGGACGATCGGCTACACCTTC
.	.	TRBV6-5	TRBJ1-1	CASSYRPGTEAFF	TGTGCCAGCAGTTATAGGCCGGGCACTGAAGCTTTCTTT
.	many	TRBV2	TRBJ2-3	CASSVMGLATDTQYF	TGTGCCAGCAGTGTGATGGGATTAGCAACAGATACGCAGTATTTT
.	few	TRBV11-2	TRBJ2-5	CASTLTTGYQETQYF	TGTGCCAGCACCTTGACCACAGGATACCAAGAGACCCAGTACTTC
.	.	TRBV19	TRBJ2-3	CASSTPPTDTQYF	TGTGCCAGTAGCACACCTCCCACAGATACGCAGTATTTT
.	.	TRBV7-9	TRBJ1-1	CASSSPRGSALNTEAFF	TGTGCTAGCAGCTCCCCGCGGGGCAGTGCCCTGAACACTGAAGCTTTCTTT
TRBD1	.	TRBV7-2	TRBJ1-2	CASSPQGGGLMFRGYTF	TGTGCCAGCAGCCCCCAGGGAGGGGGCTTGATGTTCAGGGGCTACACCTTC
.	few	TRBV2	TRBJ2-7	CASRARGSSYEQYF	TGTGCCAGTAGGGCGAGAGGGAGCTCCTACGAGCAGTACTTC
.	few	TRBV7-9	TRBJ1-1	CASSRPGKSEAFF	TGTGCCAGCAGCCGACCAGGGAAATCTGAAGCTTTCTTT
TRBD1	.	TRBV7-2	TRBJ1-1	CASSVTPGQGNTEAFF	TGTGCCAGCAGCGTCACCCCGGGACAGGGAAACACTGAAGCTTTCTTT
.	.	TRBV9	TRBJ2-1	CASSVEDWTGYNEQFF	TGTGCCAGCAGCGTAGAGGACTGGACGGGGTACAATGAGCAGTTCTTC
TRBD2	.	TRBV20-1	TRBJ2-7	CSARATGTSGTYEQYF	TGCAGTGCTCGGGCGACCGGGACTAGCGGAACCTACGAGCAGTACTTC
TRBD2	.	TRBV7-2	TRBJ2-3	CAGGPSGSTDTQYF	TGTGCCGGCGGCCCTAGCGGCAGCACAGATACGCAGTATTTT
.	many	TRBV2	TRBJ2-5	CASKTLLQETQYF	TGTGCCAGCAAAACCTTGCTCCAAGAGACCCAGTACTTC
TRBD1	many	TRBV25-1	TRBJ1-4	CASSGGTGVPNEKLFF	TGTGCCAGCAGTGGGGGGACAGGGGTCCCTAATGAAAAACTGTTTTTT
.	.	TRBV2	TRBJ2-6	CASSVGRGANVLTF	TGTGCCAGCAGTGTAGGGAGAGGGGCCAACGTCCTGACTTTC
.	.	TRBV7-9	TRBJ1-1	CASSLGPRSTEAFF	TGTGCCAGCAGCTTAGGACCGAGGTCCACTGAAGCTTTCTTT
.	few	TRBV12-3/TRBV12-4	TRBJ1-4	CASSFGEKLFF	TGTGCCAGCAGTTTTGGAGAAAAACTGTTTTTT
TRBD1	few	TRBV6-2/TRBV6-3	TRBJ2-5	CASSRDRVLETQYF	TGTGCCAGCAGCAGGGACAGGGTTTTGGAGACCCAGTACTTC
.	few	TRBV11-3	TRBJ2-2	CASSSSGSYTGELFF	TGTGCCAGCAGCTCCTCAGGGTCTTACACCGGGGAGCTGTTTTTT
TRBD2	few	TRBV10-1	TRBJ2-7	CARTVAFGGIGEQYF	TGCGCCAGGACCGTGGCATTCGGGGGGATAGGCGAGCAGTACTTC
.	few	TRBV20-1	TRBJ2-1	CSARSQKGYNEQFF	TGCAGTGCTAGATCCCAAAAGGGCTACAATGAGCAGTTCTTC
.	.	TRBV25-1	TRBJ2-3	CASSERGSRVNTQYF	TGTGCCAGCAGTGAAAGGGGCAGCCGGGTGAATACGCAGTATTTT
.	many	TRBV4-2	TRBJ2-3	CASSPALAGQSSDTQYF	TGTGCCAGCAGCCCCGCCCTGGCGGGACAGTCATCCGATACGCAGTATTTT
.	few	TRBV12-3/TRBV12-4	TRBJ2-7	CASSLNRGGHEQYF	TGTGCCAGCAGTTTAAACAGGGGAGGGCACGAGCAGTACTTC
.	few	TRBV5-1	TRBJ2-1	CASSPGAPSSYNEQFF	TGCGCCAGCAGCCCGGGGGCCCCGAGCTCCTACAATGAGCAGTTCTTC
.	.	TRBV18	TRBJ1-1	CASSPLDQALSTETFF	TGTGCCAGCTCACCACTGGACCAGGCTTTGAGCACTGAAACTTTCTTT
.	few	TRBV4-3	TRBJ1-4	CASSQDKGKGATNEKLFF	TGCGCCAGCAGCCAAGATAAGGGGAAAGGAGCAACTAATGAAAAACTGTTTTTT
.	.	TRBV9	TRBJ2-5	CASTLGGRRNQETQYF	TGTGCCAGCACCCTTGGGGGACGGAGAAACCAAGAGACCCAGTACTTC
TRBD2	.	TRBV28	TRBJ2-7	CASSLGLAGARYEQYF	TGTGCCAGCAGTTTGGGCCTAGCGGGAGCCCGCTACGAGCAGTACTTC